The 21 T cell receptor beta chains below all came from one sample that was sequenced in a study of beta chain features in type 1 diabetes. Expressed TCRB transcripts were sequenced, since all the RNA that had been isolated was reverse transcribed. Assay: immunoSEQ multiplex PCR; the TCRdb copy retains only in-frame clones and omits some. The sample has roughly 610,000 clones; around 15% are singletons. The sample consisted of naive CD4+ T cells from blood. The receptors stem from a man aged 18 to 30 in good health.

A few counts support this clone. The CDR3 reads CAIRKNRAEGYNEQFF. The CDR3 nucleotides read TGTGCCATCAGGAAGAACAGGGCTGAGGGGTACAATGAGCAGTTCTTC. The genes are TRBV10-3 and TRBJ2-1; perhaps TRBD1 as D (6 bases). CDR3 length: 16 residues. Germline CDR1 ENHRY, CDR2 SYGVKD. Deletions cut 6 bases from V and 4 bases from J, with 19 bases between.

The chain carries TRBV5-1 and TRBJ2-3, with 8 bases identical to TRBD1. The germline V gene has CDR1 SGHRS and CDR2 YFSETQ. The CDR3 totals 16 residues. With 3 bases clipped from V and 2 bases from J, the junction kept 8 bases outside the gene matches. CDR3 sequence (DNA): TGCGCCAGCAGCTCGACCGGACAGGGACTCACAGATACGCAGTATTTT. This sequence encodes CASSSTGQGLTDTQYF.

This clone has just a few counts. The chain uses TRBV18 and TRBJ2-1; 7 bases are shared with TRBD1. The CDR3 is 15 amino acids. Per the germline V gene, CDR1 is KGHSH and CDR2 is LQKENI. After removal of 7 bases from V and 5 bases from J, the junction contained 11 bases not matched to a gene. The CDR3 sequence is CASLTKTGNHNEQFF. CDR3 nucleotide sequence: TGTGCCAGCTTGACAAAGACAGGGAACCACAATGAGCAGTTCTTC.

V and J are TRBV5-1 and TRBJ1-1; D unclear. Per germline, CDR1 SGHRS and CDR2 YFSETQ. The CDR3 runs to 15 residues. With 5 bases removed from V and 4 bases from J, the gap between germline ends came to 18 bases. The CDR3 region has the DNA TGCGCCAGCAGGGTGAGGGTACAGCTGTCCACTGAAGCTTTCTTT. It translates to CASRVRVQLSTEAFF.

Points on this clone: Other DNA variants within this sample encode the same CDR3. This rearrangement joins TRBV18 to TRBJ1-2, with 9 positions matching TRBD1. The V gene end was trimmed by 6 bases and the J gene end by 2 bases; junction bases not matched to a gene: 1. Germline CDR1 KGHSH, CDR2 LQKENI. This CDR3 contains 13 residues. In DNA, the CDR3 is TGTGCCAGCTCCGGGACAGGGAACTATGGCTACACCTTC. The encoded protein is CASSGTGNYGYTF.

The chain couples TRBV28 to TRBJ1-5, with a weak D call TRBD1 (6 bases). Germline CDR1 MDHEN, CDR2 SYDVKM. The CDR3 contains 15 residues. With 6 bases removed from V and 4 bases from J, the gap between germline ends came to 16 bases. CDR3: CASRLDRRRNQPQHF. The DNA for the CDR3 is TGTGCCAGCAGACTCGACAGGCGCCGAAATCAGCCCCAGCATTTT. The entire variable domain, with the rest obtained from reference TRBV28 and TRBJ1-5, is as follows: DVKVTQSSRYLVKRTGEKVFLECVQDMDHENMFWYRQDPGLGLRLIYFSYDVKMKEKGDIPEGYSVSREKKERFSLILESASTNQTSMYLCASRLDRRRNQPQHFGDGTRLSIL.

This clone has only a few counts. The CDR3 region has the DNA TGTGCCAGCAGCTCCGAGGGGAGGCCTGCCGAGCAGTACTTC. It is translated as CASSSEGRPAEQYF. The chain combines TRBV11-3 with TRBJ2-7; D perhaps matches TRBD2 (6 bases). The CDR3 contains 14 residues. Germline V gene sequence: CDR1 SGHNT, CDR2 YENEEA. Trimming cost V 4 bases and J 6 bases, with 16 bases left between them. Drawing the rest from reference TRBV11-3 and TRBJ2-7, the complete variable domain is EAGVVQSPRYKIIEKKQPVAFWCNPISGHNTLYWYLQNLGQGPELLIRYENEEAVDDSQLPKDRFSAERLKGVDSTLKIQPAELGDSAVYLCASSSEGRPAEQYFGPGTRLTVT.

This chain joins TRBV25-1 and TRBJ2-6, with a possible D match to TRBD2 (7 bases). Germline lookup yields CDR1 MGHDK and CDR2 SYGVNS. The V end was cut by 1 base, the J end by 2 bases, with 12 bases between. The CDR3 length is 17 residues. The CDR3 region is CASSELGGGPGANVLTF. The CDR3 DNA reads as TGTGCCAGCAGTGAATTGGGGGGGGGCCCTGGGGCCAACGTCCTGACTTTC.

The J gene is TRBJ2-1, the V gene TRBV7-2; 11 bases are shared with TRBD1. V lost 2 bases to trimming and J lost 4 bases; unmatched junction nucleotides: 4. The CDR3 covers 16 residues. Germline lookup yields CDR1 SGHTA and CDR2 FQGNSA. The CDR3 nucleotides are TGTGCCAGCAGCTTAATCGGGACAGGGGGGTACAATGAGCAGTTCTTC. Translated, it gives CASSLIGTGGYNEQFF.

This clone was detected many times. The V and J genes are TRBV10-3 and TRBJ2-3; the D gene is possibly TRBD2 (5 bases). Germline CDR1 reads ENHRY; CDR2 reads SYGVKD. V lost 0 bases and J lost 2, with 6 bases in between. CDR3 length equals 14 residues. The CDR3 DNA follows: TGTGCCATCAGTGAGTCCCTAGCCACAGATACGCAGTATTTT. Protein: CAISESLATDTQYF.

V usage is TRBV7-2 and J usage is TRBJ2-7; possible D gene TRBD2, 6 bases. V was trimmed by 1 base and J by 2 bases, leaving 9 bases between them. Germline CDR1 reads SGHTA; CDR2 reads FQGNSA. CDR3 length: 14 residues. The CDR3 spells CASSLGRGAYEQYF. CDR3 bases: TGTGCCAGCAGCTTAGGGAGGGGTGCCTACGAGCAGTACTTC.

This chain joins TRBV11-2 and TRBJ1-5; no reliable D call. CDR1 and CDR2 from the germline V gene are SGHAT and FQNNGV. This CDR3 comprises 13 residues. Trimming cost V 6 bases and J 6 bases, with 12 bases left between them. CDR3 loop: CASRIGETQPQHF. DNA for the CDR3: TGTGCCAGCAGGATAGGAGAAACTCAGCCCCAGCATTTT.

This clone was observed at least ten times. CDR3 DNA: TGTGCCAGCAGCCTCACGGGAGGAGCCAAAAACATTCAGTACTTC. Translation: CASSLTGGAKNIQYF. The gene calls are TRBV14 and TRBJ2-4; 7 nucleotides align to TRBD2. The CDR3 contains 15 residues. The ends lost 4 bases at V and 0 bases at J; junction bases unmatched: 3. Germline assignment: CDR1 SGHDN and CDR2 FVKESK. The whole variable domain, filled in from reference TRBV14 and TRBJ2-4, reads EAGVTQFPSHSVIEKGQTVTLRCDPISGHDNLYWYRRVMGKEIKFLLHFVKESKQDESGMPNNRFLAERTGGTYSTLKVQPAELEDSGVYFCASSLTGGAKNIQYFGAGTRLSVL.

The V call is TRBV4-3, the J call TRBJ1-1; maybe TRBD1 (5 bases). V was clipped by 1 base and J by 0 bases, with 12 bases between them. The CDR3 consists of 16 residues. Germline lookup yields CDR1 LGHNA and CDR2 YSLEER. The CDR3 is CASSQAPGYMNTEAFF. The CDR3 DNA follows: TGCGCCAGCAGCCAAGCGCCAGGGTACATGAACACTGAAGCTTTCTTT.

This clone turned up a few times. This chain links TRBV7-8 with TRBJ2-4; TRBD2 agrees at 8 bases. J gave up 2 bases and V 1 base, and 4 bases lay outside the gene matches. From germline, CDR1 is SGHVS and CDR2 FQNEAQ. This CDR3 region has 16 residues. DNA of the CDR3: TGTGCCAGCAGCTTAGGGAGCGGGAGTTCCAAAAACATTCAGTACTTC. This codes for CASSLGSGSSKNIQYF.

This chain links TRBV7-9 with TRBJ1-1; no reliable D call. The CDR3 is 13 residues long. The germline gives CDR1 SEHNR, CDR2 FQNEAQ (reference sequence). With 5 bases removed from V and 4 bases from J, the gap between germline ends came to 11 bases. The CDR3 DNA sequence: TGTGCCAGCAGCGTGGAGGCGGGCACTGAAGCTTTCTTT. Its protein is CASSVEAGTEAFF. Filled out from reference TRBV7-9 and TRBJ1-1, the complete variable domain reads DTGVSQNPRHKITKRGQNVTFRCDPISEHNRLYWYRQTLGQGPEFLTYFQNEAQLEKSRLLSDRFSAERPKGSFSTLEIQRTEQGDSAMYLCASSVEAGTEAFFGQGTRLTVV.

The rearrangement links TRBV19 to TRBJ2-1; D tentatively reads TRBD1 or TRBD2 (6 bases each). The CDR3 consists of 15 residues. Germline loops: CDR1 LNHDA, CDR2 SQIVND (reference sequence). V lost 4 bases, J lost 9 bases, and 19 bases lay in between. The DNA of the CDR3 is TGTGCCAGTAGTACCGACAGGCGCGGGGCTTCTGAGCAGTTCTTC. This translates into CASSTDRRGASEQFF.

A few counts support this clone. Other nucleotide sequences from this sample produce the same CDR3. This chain links TRBV28 with TRBJ2-7; D perhaps matches TRBD1 (6 bases). Per the germline V gene, CDR1 is MDHEN and CDR2 is SYDVKM. V dropped 6 bases and J dropped 3 bases, with 9 bases sitting between them. CDR3 length: 12 residues. This CDR3 is CASSLGHYEQYF. Written as DNA, the CDR3 is TGTGCCAGCAGCCTGGGACACTACGAGCAGTACTTC.

The CDR3 here is CASTPGGGREKLFF. The CDR3 bases are TGTGCCAGCACCCCCGGGGGCGGAAGGGAAAAACTGTTTTTT. The V call is TRBV25-1, the J call TRBJ1-4; TRBD1 is a possible D gene (6 bases). Germline loops: CDR1 MGHDK, CDR2 SYGVNS. V shed 7 bases and J shed 8 bases, with 17 bases lying between them. The CDR3 has 14 amino acids.

The chain is built from TRBV29-1 and TRBJ1-2; the D is unclear. CDR3 size: 13 residues. The germline V gene encodes CDR1 SQVTM and CDR2 ANQGSEA. V was trimmed by 4 bases and J by 4 bases, leaving 13 bases between them. The CDR3, as DNA: TGCAGCGTTGTTTACGGGAACGCCTATGGCTACACCTTC. This gives the protein CSVVYGNAYGYTF.

In the case of this clone: A read error may explain this, as a much larger clone is one base away. No conserved phenylalanine or tryptophan ends this CDR3, so it is likely a read error. The chain has TRBV7-9 and TRBJ2-7; D possibly matches TRBD1 or TRBD2 (5 bases each). V lost 0 bases and J lost 9, with 12 bases in between. From germline, CDR1 is SEHNR and CDR2 FQNEAQ (reference sequence). The CDR3 is 13 amino acids. The CDR3 loop reads CASSLAAAGRQYL. The CDR3 DNA reads as TGTGCCAGCAGCTTAGCTGCAGCAGGGAGGCAGTACCTC.